The 27 T cell receptor beta chains presented below share a single source sample, sequenced in a study of T cells in Graves' hyperthyroidism and ophthalmopathy. What was amplified from RNA transcripts were TCR beta CDR3 regions. TCR CDR3 underwent first-round RT-PCR with the HTBI primer set. TCRdb re-called the multiplex PCR reads with MiXCR, one entry per CDR3 protein. In the table there are hundreds of thousands of distinct CDR3 sequences, 38% of which are singletons. Sample: blood. The receptors stem from a man aged 18 to 29 with Graves' hyperthyroidism.

CDR3 amino acids: CASSRTEPYEQYF. The CDR3 region has the DNA TGTGCCAGCAGTAGGACGGAACCCTACGAGCAGTACTTC. The chain employs TRBV6-5 and TRBJ2-7; D call uncertain. The CDR3 sequence is 13 residues long. The V gene's germline CDR1 is MNHEY and CDR2 SVGAGI. Deletions cut 5 bases from V and 2 bases from J, with 10 bases between.

Many counts were recorded for this clonotype. V is TRBV10-3 and J is TRBJ2-7; weak D call: TRBD1 (7 bases). Trimming shortened V by 4 bases and J by 5 bases, and 15 bases separated the two germline ends. The germline V gene encodes CDR1 ENHRY and CDR2 SYGVKD. The CDR3 consists of 14 residues. CDR3 sequence: CAISGRPGGNEQYF. The CDR3 bases are TGTGCCATCAGTGGAAGGCCAGGGGGGAACGAGCAGTACTTC.

This clonotype has just a few counts. The chain employs TRBV7-8 and TRBJ2-2; a weak D match, TRBD2 (6 bases). In germline, CDR1 is SGHVS, CDR2 FQNEAQ. The CDR3 is 14 residues long. V was trimmed by 6 bases and J by 2 bases, leaving 10 bases between them. CDR3 in DNA: TGTGCCAGCAGGAGGCGGGGTAACACCGGGGAGCTGTTTTTT. Translating it yields CASRRRGNTGELFF.

This sequence joins TRBV20-1 and TRBJ2-4; no clear D. The CDR3 loop spans 8 amino acids. V was cut by 0 bases and J by 14 bases, with 2 bases left in between. Germline V gives CDR1 DFQATT, CDR2 SNEGSKA (reference sequence). The CDR3 is CSARDEYF. CDR3 coding DNA: TGCAGTGCTAGAGATGAGTACTTC.

The chain recombines TRBV29-1 with TRBJ1-2; D is perhaps TRBD1 (6 bases). The CDR3 covers 13 residues. The germline V and J ends were trimmed by 4 bases and 7 bases, with 16 bases remaining between them. Per germline, CDR1 SQVTM and CDR2 ANQGSEA. CDR3 protein: CSVGQTGALGYTF. CDR3 DNA: TGCAGCGTTGGACAAACGGGGGCTCTTGGCTACACCTTC.

Ten or more counts support this clonotype. The rearrangement uses TRBV10-2 and TRBJ1-1; D not resolved. The germline CDR1 and CDR2 sequences are WSHSY and SAAADI. Trimming took 4 bases from V and 0 from J, leaving 12 bases between them. The CDR3 is made up of 15 amino acids. The CDR3 spells CASSVGRPLNTEAFF. CDR3 bases: TGCGCCAGCAGTGTTGGCAGGCCACTGAACACTGAAGCTTTCTTT.

This clonotype has ten or more counts. In DNA form, the CDR3 reads TGTGCCAGCAGTCACACTAGCGGGGGTGAGACCCAGTACTTC. Protein product: CASSHTSGGETQYF. The chain carries TRBV3-1 and TRBJ2-5, with 11 positions matching TRBD2. V was pared by 6 bases and J by 5 bases, with 5 bases of the junction left unmatched. CDR3 size: 14 residues. Germline CDR1 is LGHDT and CDR2 is YNNKEL (reference sequence).

This chain connects TRBV7-6 to TRBJ2-7; D is perhaps TRBD1 (6 bases). Between the trimmed V and J ends, which lost 4 bases and 5 bases, there was a span of 18 bases. The CDR3 is 15 amino acids. Germline loops: CDR1 SGHVS, CDR2 FNYEAQ. The CDR3 region is CASSSMAGQGNEQYF. CDR3 DNA sequence: TGTGCCAGCAGCTCGATGGCGGGTCAGGGGAACGAGCAGTACTTC. The complete variable domain, with remaining parts taken from reference TRBV7-6 and TRBJ2-7, reads GAGVSQSPRYKVTKRGQDVALRCDPISGHVSLYWYRQALGQGPEFLTYFNYEAQQDKSGLPNDRFSAERPEGSISTLTIQRTEQRDSAMYRCASSSMAGQGNEQYFGPGTRLTVT.

V gene TRBV11-3 combines with J gene TRBJ1-1, with D unresolved. Germline V CDR1 and CDR2: SGHNT, YENEEA. Trimming cost V 3 bases and J 11 bases, with 4 bases left between them. The CDR3 has 9 residues. In DNA form, the CDR3 reads TGTGCCAGCAGCTTGACCGCTTTCTTT. Amino acids: CASSLTAFF.

This clonotype has more than one count but fewer than ten. The V gene is TRBV19, the J gene TRBJ1-6; tentatively, D is TRBD1 (6 bases). Germline loops: CDR1 LNHDA, CDR2 SQIVND (reference sequence). The ends were cut back, 3 bases at V and 7 bases at J, with 10 bases in the middle. The CDR3 is 14 amino acids. CDR3 sequence reads: CASSMTGGNSPLHF. CDR3 coding DNA: TGTGCCAGTAGTATGACAGGAGGAAATTCACCCCTCCACTTT. Filled out from reference TRBV19 and TRBJ1-6, the complete variable domain reads DGGITQSPKYLFRKEGQNVTLSCEQNLNHDAMYWYRQDPGQGLRLIYYSQIVNDFQKGDIAEGYSVSREKKESFPLTVTSAQKNPTAFYLCASSMTGGNSPLHFGNGTRLTVT.

The CDR3 loop is CASRSGRNTEAFF. The DNA of the CDR3 is TGTGCCAGCAGATCGGGGAGGAACACTGAAGCTTTCTTT. The chain joins TRBV12-3 or TRBV12-4 to TRBJ1-1; unclear D gene. The V end was cut by 6 bases, the J end by 1 base, with 9 bases between. There are 13 residues in the CDR3.

The chain uses TRBV29-1 and TRBJ1-5; 7 positions agree with TRBD1. The length of the CDR3 is 15 residues. The V gene's germline CDR1 is SQVTM and CDR2 ANQGSEA. The trim removed 4 bases at V and 1 base at J, leaving 7 bases unmatched. This chain's CDR3 is CSVGGGQLSNQPQHF. As DNA, the CDR3 is TGCAGCGTTGGGGGGGGACAGTTGAGCAATCAGCCCCAGCATTTT.

The chain combines TRBV24-1 with TRBJ1-6, with D perhaps TRBD1 (5 bases). This CDR3 has 14 amino acids. The V end lost 2 bases, the J end lost 7 bases, and 8 bases lay between the germline ends. Per germline, CDR1 KGHDR and CDR2 SFDVKD. Here the CDR3 reads CATSDSGRNSPLHF. Written as DNA, the CDR3 is TGTGCCACCAGTGATTCGGGACGGAATTCACCCCTCCACTTT.

Many counts were recorded for this clonotype. This chain uses TRBV20-1 with TRBJ2-5; no definite D call. Trimming cost V 5 bases and J 5 bases, with 9 bases left between them. Germline assignment: CDR1 DFQATT and CDR2 SNEGSKA (reference sequence). This CDR3 region has 11 residues. The CDR3 spells CSASTLETQYF. In DNA, the CDR3 is TGCAGTGCTTCAACTCTGGAGACCCAGTACTTC.

This clonotype was seen only a few times. Written as DNA, the CDR3 is TGTGCCAGTGGACAGGGGAGGTGGCAGCCCCAGCATTTT. Translated: CASGQGRWQPQHF. The genes are TRBV10-3 and TRBJ1-5; 9 bases fit TRBD1. The V segment lost 10 bases and the J segment 7 bases; nucleotides outside the gene matches: 8. The CDR3 runs to 13 residues. Germline V lookup: CDR1 ENHRY, CDR2 SYGVKD.

This clonotype was observed many times. This chain joins TRBV19 and TRBJ1-5; no firm D call. With 7 bases removed from V and 4 bases from J, the gap between germline ends came to 14 bases. Germline V gene sequence: CDR1 LNHDA, CDR2 SQIVND (reference sequence). The CDR3 covers 14 residues. CDR3 residues: CASTLFRGNQPQHF. The CDR3 DNA sequence: TGTGCCAGTACCCTCTTCCGGGGAAATCAGCCCCAGCATTTT.

This clonotype was recorded at least ten times. J is TRBJ1-2 and V is TRBV7-9, with 7 positions matching TRBD1. The CDR3 has 13 residues. In germline, CDR1 is SEHNR, CDR2 FQNEAQ (reference sequence). V lost 5 bases, J lost 5 bases, and 5 bases stayed unmatched. DNA of the CDR3: TGTGCCAGCAGCAGGGACAGCCTATATGGCTACACCTTC. Translating gives CASSRDSLYGYTF.

About this clonotype itself: Mismatch with germline at one junction end may stem from a read error. This chain connects TRBV7-7 to TRBJ2-5, with a tentative D call TRBD2 (7 bases). Germline CDR1 and CDR2: SSHAT and FNYEAQ (reference sequence). This CDR3 is built from 18 residues. The CDR3 nucleotides read TGTGCTAGCAGCCCCAGACGTTTGGGGGGGGCGTCCTCGGAGACCCAGTACTTC. Protein: CASSPRRLGGASSETQYF.

In its sample, this clonotype was seen many times. The chain uses TRBV10-3 and TRBJ1-6, with D possibly TRBD1 on 6 matching bases. The CDR3 is 15 residues long. Trimming shortened V by 6 bases and J by 0 bases, and 9 bases separated the two germline ends. CDR1 is ENHRY and CDR2 is SYGVKD in the germline V gene. CDR3 loop: CAIRPDSSYNSPLHF. In DNA form, the CDR3 reads TGTGCCATCAGACCGGACAGCTCCTATAATTCACCCCTCCACTTT.

Many counts were recorded for this clonotype. This chain links TRBV19 with TRBJ1-1, with TRBD1 as a possible D gene (5 bases). The V and J ends lost 6 bases and 6 bases respectively, with 11 bases between them. In germline, CDR1 is LNHDA, CDR2 SQIVND (reference sequence). The CDR3 is 12 residues long. The CDR3 sequence is CASRGELAEAFF. The CDR3 nucleotides read TGTGCCAGTAGAGGGGAGTTAGCTGAAGCTTTCTTT.

About this clonotype: A much larger clone differs by one base, so this may be a read error. The chain uses TRBV9 and TRBJ1-6, with TRBD1 matching over 7 bases. The germline V gene encodes CDR1 SGDLS and CDR2 YYNGEE. The CDR3 runs 14 residues. CDR3 sequence reads: CASQPQGNNPPLHF. The CDR3 region has the DNA TGTGCCAGCCAACCACAGGGGAATAATCCACCCCTCCACTTT.

As for this clonotype: One junction end does not reproduce the germline sequence, and a read error may be involved. CDR3 amino acids: CASRGDSGGNVLTF. The DNA for the CDR3 is TGTGCCAGCAGAGGGGACTCGGGGGGCAACGTCCTGACTTTC. The chain has TRBV2 and TRBJ2-6, with 7 nucleotides matching TRBD2. Germline CDR1 is SNHLY and CDR2 is FYNNEI. The CDR3 runs to 14 residues.

The chain has TRBV13 and TRBJ2-5, with unresolved D. The CDR3 spans 15 residues. The V end was cut by 2 bases, the J end by 4 bases, with 14 bases between. CDR1 is PRHDT, CDR2 FYEKMQ, per germline (reference sequence). The CDR3 DNA is TGTGCCAGCAGCTTAACCGGGCATCGTAGAGAGACCCAGTACTTC. It encodes CASSLTGHRRETQYF.

This clonotype has a count of ten or more. The chain couples TRBV15 to TRBJ2-5; possibly TRBD1 for D (7 bases). Germline V gene lookup returns CDR1 LNHNV and CDR2 YYDKDF (reference sequence). V was clipped by 0 bases and J by 1 base, with 15 bases between them. The CDR3 has 17 amino acids. CDR3 DNA: TGTGCCACCAGCAGAGAAATGCGGGACAGAGCCCAAGAGACCCAGTACTTC. Protein product: CATSREMRDRAQETQYF.

The chain combines TRBV7-9 with TRBJ1-1; D ambiguous. The CDR3 runs 17 residues. Between the trimmed V and J ends, which lost 2 bases and 4 bases, there was a span of 20 bases. Germline V CDR1 and CDR2: SEHNR, FQNEAQ (reference sequence). CDR3 region: CASSLSPPGEGSTEAFF. CDR3 DNA: TGTGCCAGCAGCTTATCTCCGCCTGGGGAGGGAAGCACTGAAGCTTTCTTT.

The chain carries TRBV5-5 and TRBJ2-5; 10 positions agree with TRBD2. Per the germline V gene, CDR1 is SGHKS and CDR2 is YYEKEE (reference sequence). CDR3 size: 14 residues. V shed 6 bases and J 2 bases; nucleotides not matched to a gene: 4. CDR3 protein: CASILAGGQETQYF. The CDR3, as DNA: TGTGCCAGCATTTTAGCGGGGGGACAAGAGACCCAGTACTTC. Full variable domain (missing parts from reference TRBV5-5 and TRBJ2-5): DAGVTQSPTHLIKTRGQQVTLRCSPISGHKSVSWYQQVLGQGPQFIFQYYEKEERGRGNFPDRFSARQFPNYSSELNVNALLLGDSALYLCASILAGGQETQYFGPGTRLLVL.

This clonotype has at least ten counts. V usage is TRBV15 and J usage is TRBJ1-1; D unresolved. The CDR3 has 13 amino acids. Looked up from germline, CDR1 is LNHNV and CDR2 is YYDKDF (reference sequence). The V end was cut by 0 bases, the J end by 2 bases, with 4 bases between. The CDR3: CATSRDTNTEAFF. Here the CDR3 DNA reads TGTGCCACCAGCAGAGATACCAACACTGAAGCTTTCTTT.